Sequencing of this T cell receptor beta chain was carried out in a study of shared clonotypes between healthy human individuals. V lost 4 bases and J lost 0, with 8 bases in between. The CDR3 consists of 14 residues. The V gene's germline CDR1 is SGHRS and CDR2 YFSETQ. Regarding the study as a whole: What naive subsets generally showed was a larger estimated richness than memory subsets showed.

Produced via immunoSEQ multiplex PCR; TCRdb's table is partial and in-frame only. Of 2 million to 2.5 million clones in the sample, approximately 93% were seen once. Turning to this clone: The antigen is undetermined. At the DNA level, this CDR3 is encoded by other sequences in the same sample as well.

The sequence came from a young man in good health. Some clones in this sample may be carry-over from other donors' samples. This rearrangement joins TRBV5-1 to TRBJ2-1, with D maybe TRBD2 (5 bases). Sequencing used naive CD4+ T cells from PBMCs. This sample's subset: CD45RA+ positively selected. In nucleotides, the CDR3 is TGCGCCAGCAGCAGGGAGAGCTCCTACAATGAGCAGTTCTTC. It specifies CASSRESSYNEQFF.